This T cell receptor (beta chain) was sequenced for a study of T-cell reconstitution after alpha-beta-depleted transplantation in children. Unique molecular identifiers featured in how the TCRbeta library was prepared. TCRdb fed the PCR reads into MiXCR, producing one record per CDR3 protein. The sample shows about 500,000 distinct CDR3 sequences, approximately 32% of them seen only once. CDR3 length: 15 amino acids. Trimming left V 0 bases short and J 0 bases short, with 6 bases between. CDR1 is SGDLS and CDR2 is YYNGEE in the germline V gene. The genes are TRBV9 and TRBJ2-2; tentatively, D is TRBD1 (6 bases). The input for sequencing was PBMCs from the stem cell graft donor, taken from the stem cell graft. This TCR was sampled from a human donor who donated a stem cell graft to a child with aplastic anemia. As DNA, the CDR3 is TGTGCCAGCAGCGTAGAGGGGGCGAACACCGGGGAGCTGTTTTTT. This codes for CASSVEGANTGELFF.